Shown below are 25 T cell receptor beta chains from a single sample sequenced in a study of radiotherapy plus CTLA-4 blockade in lung cancer (dated by TCRdb to 2017 to 2018). Libraries were built with the immunoSEQ multiplex PCR assay. This immuneACCESS table, as held by TCRdb, lists in-frame sequences with V and J called but not all clones. Of the missing ones, under half trace to an unresolved V gene in checked studies; the others have no known cause. The sample table holds over 75,000 clones, of which 83% were seen once. More than 0.75% of the sample belongs to the ten largest clones. The input for sequencing was peripheral blood, taken from a patient treated with radiotherapy plus ipilimumab. The receptors were sampled from a human donor with non-small cell lung cancer who had stable disease on radiotherapy plus ipilimumab.

This clone was counted only a few times. The CDR3 DNA reads TGTGCCAGTAGTGCCCGTTTAGACGGGAGAGTAGCCTACGAGCAGTACTTC. Translated, it gives CASSARLDGRVAYEQYF. V gene TRBV19 combines with J gene TRBJ2-7; a weak D match, TRBD2 (6 bases). The CDR3 spans 17 residues. CDR1 and CDR2 from the germline V gene are LNHDA and SQIVND (reference sequence). V dropped 5 bases and J dropped 2 bases, with 22 bases sitting between them. Full variable domain (remainder filled in from reference TRBV19 and TRBJ2-7): DGGITQSPKYLFRKEGQNVTLSCEQNLNHDAMYWYRQDPGQGLRLIYYSQIVNDFQKGDIAEGYSVSREKKESFPLTVTSAQKNPTAFYLCASSARLDGRVAYEQYFGPGTRLTVT.

V and J are TRBV20-1 and TRBJ2-3; D remains unclear. Trimming removed 2 bases from V and 5 bases from J, with 5 bases in between. The germline V gene encodes CDR1 DFQATT and CDR2 SNEGSKA (reference sequence). The CDR3 length is 11 residues. The CDR3 loop reads CSARLGDTQYF. In DNA, the CDR3 is TGCAGTGCTAGATTGGGAGATACGCAGTATTTT.

This chain links TRBV30 with TRBJ2-1; perhaps TRBD2 as D (5 bases). This CDR3 spans 16 amino acids. Germline V gives CDR1 GTSNPN, CDR2 SVGIG (reference sequence). Between the trimmed V and J ends, which lost 0 bases and 0 bases, there was a span of 12 bases. The CDR3 sequence is CAWSVLGSLSYNEQFF. The CDR3 DNA sequence: TGTGCCTGGAGTGTACTAGGGTCCCTCTCCTACAATGAGCAGTTCTTC.

The rearrangement joins TRBV6-5 to TRBJ2-3, with 8 bases identical to TRBD2. This CDR3 has 16 residues. The ends lost 4 bases at V and 2 bases at J; junction bases unmatched: 8. Germline-derived CDR1 and CDR2 are MNHEY and SVGAGI. CDR3 bases: TGTGCCAGCAGTTGGACTAGCCTTGCCCTCACAGATACGCAGTATTTT. Amino acid sequence: CASSWTSLALTDTQYF.

The chain links TRBV30 to TRBJ1-6; D not certain. From germline, CDR1 is GTSNPN and CDR2 SVGIG (reference sequence). The CDR3 length is 13 residues. V was cut by 6 bases and J by 6 bases, with 12 bases left in between. The CDR3 DNA reads as TGTGCCTGTGGGCCAGGAGGTAATTCACCCCTCCACTTT. Amino acids: CACGPGGNSPLHF.

This rearrangement joins TRBV6-1 to TRBJ1-2; D is undetermined. V lost 5 bases, J lost 2 bases, and 12 bases lay in between. In germline, CDR1 is MNHNS, CDR2 SASEGT. CDR3 length equals 14 residues. DNA of the CDR3: TGTGCCAGCAGTACAGACGGAGGGAACTATGGCTACACCTTC. It is translated as CASSTDGGNYGYTF.

The J gene is TRBJ2-5, the V gene TRBV2; D gene ambiguous. Trimming shortened V by 3 bases and J by 1 base, and 6 bases separated the two germline ends. CDR1 and CDR2 (germline): SNHLY, FYNNEI. This CDR3 is 13 amino acids long. The CDR3 nucleotides read TGTGCCAGCAGTGACGTCCGCCAAGAGACCCAGTACTTC. Residues: CASSDVRQETQYF.

V usage is TRBV5-1 and J usage is TRBJ2-5; possible D gene TRBD1, 6 bases. Between the trimmed V and J ends, which lost 4 bases and 1 base, there was a span of 14 bases. The length of the CDR3 is 15 residues. The germline gives CDR1 SGHRS, CDR2 YFSETQ. The CDR3 DNA reads as TGCGCCAGCAGCGGGACAAAACCCTTCCAAGAGACCCAGTACTTC. Residues: CASSGTKPFQETQYF.

Details on this clone: This same CDR3 is encoded by further DNA sequences in the sample. The chain recombines TRBV14 with TRBJ1-2; D perhaps matches TRBD1 (6 bases). Germline V gene data show CDR1 as SGHDN and CDR2 as FVKESK. This CDR3 spans 15 amino acids. Trimming stripped 1 base from V and 4 bases from J, with 13 bases between. The DNA of the CDR3 is TGTGCCAGCAGCCAAGTCGGTGCGGGGGCCTATGGCTACACCTTC. It encodes CASSQVGAGAYGYTF.

The chain couples TRBV21-1 to TRBJ1-5. TRBV21-1 is a pseudogene segment. CDR3 length: 17 amino acids. CDR3 DNA: TGTGCCAGCAGCAAACCCCACGGGACGGGTTCAGGACAGCCCCAGCATTTT. Protein sequence: CASSKPHGTGSGQPQHF.

The chain employs TRBV18 and TRBJ1-4; unclear D gene. The CDR3 is 12 residues long. CDR1 and CDR2 (germline): KGHSH, LQKENI. V lost 2 bases and J lost 2, with 0 bases in between. In nucleotides, the CDR3 is TGTGCCAGCTCACCAACTAATGAAAAACTGTTTTTT. Translating it yields CASSPTNEKLFF.

This clone was recorded once. The chain has TRBV7-6 and TRBJ2-3; 8 positions agree with TRBD2. The CDR3 has 16 residues. V was clipped by 4 bases and J by 0 bases; unmatched bases: 6. Germline-derived CDR1 and CDR2 are SGHVS and FNYEAQ. The chain's CDR3 is CASSSLAGPSTDTQYF. The CDR3 DNA reads as TGTGCCAGCAGCTCGTTAGCGGGGCCTAGCACAGATACGCAGTATTTT.

The J gene is TRBJ2-7, the V gene TRBV27, with TRBD2 identical over 9 bases. The CDR3 is made up of 16 amino acids. The V gene's germline CDR1 is MNHEY and CDR2 SMNVEV (reference sequence). V lost 3 bases to trimming and J lost 4 bases; unmatched junction nucleotides: 10. The DNA for the CDR3 is TGTGCCAGCAGTTTGGGCCCTCCCCTAGCGGGGTACGAGCAGTACTTC. Translating gives CASSLGPPLAGYEQYF.

The chain employs TRBV5-1 and TRBJ2-7, with D maybe TRBD1 (6 bases). V lost 2 bases and J lost 3, with 15 bases in between. CDR3 length equals 15 residues. Per germline, CDR1 SGHRS and CDR2 YFSETQ. The CDR3 coding sequence is TGCGCCAGCAGCTTCGAGGACAGTATATTCTACGAGCAGTACTTC. Translation: CASSFEDSIFYEQYF.

This sequence joins TRBV11-2 and TRBJ2-3, with D perhaps TRBD1 (6 bases). The CDR3 covers 16 residues. V shed 5 bases and J shed 6 bases, with 21 bases lying between them. Germline lookup yields CDR1 SGHAT and CDR2 FQNNGV. The CDR3 is CASSRRQDLKWDTQYF. For the CDR3, the DNA is TGTGCCAGCAGCCGGAGACAGGATCTTAAGTGGGATACGCAGTATTTT.

This sequence joins TRBV5-1 and TRBJ2-1; 8 bases align to TRBD2. The CDR3 is made up of 15 amino acids. CDR1 and CDR2 from the germline V gene are SGHRS and YFSETQ. V shed 2 bases and J 10 bases; nucleotides not matched to a gene: 11. The CDR3: CASSLTGTRTDEQFF. In nucleotides, the CDR3 is TGCGCCAGCAGCTTAACCGGGACTAGAACCGACGAGCAGTTCTTC.

The genes are TRBV28 and TRBJ2-5, with D possibly TRBD1 on 5 matching bases. CDR3 size: 13 residues. Trimming removed 6 bases at V and 4 bases at J, with 12 bases between. CDR1 is MDHEN, CDR2 SYDVKM, per germline. The CDR3 spells CASRGRVRETQYF. CDR3 in DNA: TGTGCCAGCAGGGGGCGAGTTAGAGAGACCCAGTACTTC.

This sequence joins TRBV9 and TRBJ1-4; no clear D. This CDR3 comprises 15 residues. V lost 4 bases to trimming and J lost 4 bases, with 14 bases between them. Germline V gene sequence: CDR1 SGDLS, CDR2 YYNGEE. CDR3 protein: CASSSGGRFNEKLFF. The CDR3 nucleotides read TGTGCCAGCAGCTCCGGCGGACGGTTTAATGAAAAACTGTTTTTT.

This clone occurred once. At the DNA level, this CDR3 is encoded by other sequences in the same sample as well. The J gene is TRBJ2-5, the V gene TRBV27; 9 nucleotides agree with TRBD2. The CDR3 length is 19 residues. CDR1 is MNHEY, CDR2 SMNVEV, per germline (reference sequence). DNA of the CDR3: TGTCCGCCCCCCTGGGCTAGCGGGGTGGGGTTCGCTCCACAAGAGACCCAGTACTTC. Encoded protein: CPPPWASGVGFAPQETQYF.

This clone was seen only a few times. V is TRBV30 and J is TRBJ1-3; unclear D gene. Germline CDR1 GTSNPN, CDR2 SVGIG (reference sequence). This CDR3 region has 14 residues. The V end was cut by 4 bases, the J end by 2 bases, with 12 bases between. CDR3 DNA sequence: TGTGCCTGGAATTTGGGGATCCCTGGAAACACCATATATTTT. Translating gives CAWNLGIPGNTIYF.

The V and J genes are TRBV6-5 and TRBJ2-3; D is undetermined. Trimming stripped 0 bases from V and 0 bases from J, with 7 bases between. This CDR3 spans 15 amino acids. Per the germline V gene, CDR1 is MNHEY and CDR2 is SVGAGI. CDR3 bases: TGTGCCAGCAGTTACTCGAGCCCCAGCACAGATACGCAGTATTTT. Translated, it gives CASSYSSPSTDTQYF.

The chain has TRBV28 and TRBJ1-1, with TRBD1 identical over 11 bases. The trim removed 2 bases at V and 4 bases at J, leaving 6 bases unmatched. The CDR3 consists of 16 residues. Germline CDR1 reads MDHEN; CDR2 reads SYDVKM. CDR3 in amino acids: CASSLLWTGGVTEAFF. The CDR3 DNA follows: TGTGCCAGCAGTTTACTGTGGACAGGGGGCGTCACTGAAGCTTTCTTT.

This chain joins TRBV18 and TRBJ1-4; no clear D gene. Germline values: CDR1 KGHSH, CDR2 LQKENI. Trimming cost V 1 base and J 6 bases, with 9 bases left between them. CDR3 length equals 14 residues. CDR3 in amino acids: CASSPLQDDEKLFF. CDR3 sequence (DNA): TGTGCCAGCTCACCACTACAAGACGATGAAAAACTGTTTTTT.

This clone has only one observation. The chain recombines TRBV7-9 with TRBJ2-3; 11 bases map to TRBD2. Trimming took 4 bases from V and 2 from J; bases not matched to a gene: 5. The CDR3 spans 16 residues. Germline CDR1 and CDR2: SEHNR and FQNEAQ (reference sequence). As DNA, the CDR3 is TGTGCCAGCAGCTCTTGGGGACTAGCGGACACAGATACGCAGTATTTT. Translated: CASSSWGLADTDTQYF.

The V and J genes are TRBV7-2 and TRBJ2-2; 9 bases line up with TRBD2. Trimming removed 5 bases from V and 4 bases from J; junction bases left unmatched: 8. The CDR3 contains 16 residues. Germline CDR1 is SGHTA and CDR2 is FQGNSA. The DNA for the CDR3 is TGTGCCAGCAGCCCTCAGCGGGGGGTCCTCACCGGGGAGCTGTTTTTT. This encodes CASSPQRGVLTGELFF.